Described below is a single TCR beta chain sequence and its context. No antigen is known for it. Base qualities are not recorded, but no much larger clone differs from it by a single base. Additional DNA sequences in this sample encode the identical CDR3. Patients with autoimmune disease history or receiving systemic immunosuppression were excluded from the trial. In every dose cohort, peripheral blood was drawn for TCR sequencing at baseline, cycle 4 day 1, and cycle 7 day 1. The samples were taken from a phase I, first-in-human, multicenter, open-label dose-escalation trial of ivuxolimab. Adults with locally advanced or metastatic melanoma, renal cell, hepatocellular, or head and neck squamous cell carcinoma were enrolled in the trial. CD4+ and CD8+ T cells were sorted separately from peripheral blood before TCR sequencing. This specimen belongs to a study of OX40 agonist ivuxolimab in advanced cancers. The study in broad terms: Ivuxolimab was an agonistic, fully human IgG2 monoclonal antibody directed against OX40 (CD134), a costimulatory receptor. Of the roughly 52 dose-escalation patients, hepatocellular carcinoma was present in approximately 20, melanoma in approximately 15, renal cell carcinoma in 9 and head and neck cancer in 9. Intravenous ivuxolimab was administered to patients every 2 weeks at six dose levels: 0.01, 0.1, 0.3, 1.5, 3 and 10 mg/kg. The point of sequencing TCRbeta in the periphery was to test whether ivuxolimab changed TCR sequence diversity and drove clonal T-cell expansion. A male proportion of roughly 80% and a mean age of around 60 years, ranging from 23 to 79, were recorded for the dose-escalation cohort. Partial responses occurred in three dose-escalation patients, of whom one had hepatocellular carcinoma and two had cutaneous melanoma. The paper reports the monotherapy dose-escalation portion (N = 52 patients) of the phase I ivuxolimab trial. Patients were allowed to have had prior anti-PD-1, anti-PD-L1 or anti-CTLA-4 therapy, and approximately 40% of the dose-escalation patients had been treated with checkpoint inhibitors. General findings and caveats noted by the study authors: Which antigens the clonally expanded peripheral T cells were specific for was not determined. Clonal expansion of both CD4+ and CD8+ blood T cells was observed from baseline to week 6 at doses 0.1 to 3.0 mg/kg. Low levels of normalized T-cell clonal expansion were also shown by some nonresponding patients. Partial responders in the 0.1-3.0 mg/kg groups had among the lowest normalized peripheral clonal expansion, especially among CD8+ T cells. After ivuxolimab, more expanded clones were found on average in CD8+ T cells than in CD4+ T cells.

To sequence the TCRbeta CDR3 region, genomic DNA was isolated from the sorted cells. TCRbeta CDR3 regions were sequenced using the immunoSEQ Assay. TCRdb stores this immuneACCESS table with in-frame sequences only. Part of the clones is absent; in the studies checked, under half of the shortfall reflects unresolved V genes, and no reason is known for the rest. This sample is represented by tens of thousands of clones; about 88% of them were singletons. About a quarter of the sample belongs to the ten largest clones. For CDR1 and CDR2, the germline V gene lists MGHRA and YSYEKL. The CDR3 starts with the cysteine, ends with the phenylalanine, and has 14 residues. Just the 42-base CDR3 DNA is kept, in frame starting at base 1. V and J are truncated by 0 bases and 1 base respectively, leaving an intervening sequence of 7 bases.

The source was CD4+ or CD8+ T cells sorted from blood, collected in a trial of the OX40 agonist ivuxolimab. Here the chain combines TRBV4-1 and TRBJ2-7, with TRBD1 as a weak D call on 5 bases. The source is an adult with an advanced solid tumor such as melanoma, head and neck, liver or kidney cancer. The bases are TGCGCCAGCAGCCAAGATCCAGGGTCCTACGAGCAGTACTTC. The translation is CASSQDPGSYEQYF.